The table lists the clone carrying this T cell receptor beta chain with many counts. Its specificity is unknown. The library was designed around alpha chains, so this beta chain is a stray read whose abundance carries little weight. One entry per CDR3 protein, called by TCRdb with MiXCR from the 5' RACE reads. The sample lists some 7,800 distinct CDR3 sequences; roughly 9.2% were seen once. This record comes from a study of spatial heterogeneity in lung cancer. The study's findings and limits: The study found ubiquitous expanded tumor TCRs in blood more at resection than follow-up.

Between the trimmed V and J ends, which lost 3 bases and 5 bases, there was a span of 14 bases. The CDR3 length is 13 residues. Germline loops: CDR1 GTSNPN, CDR2 SVGIG (reference sequence). Time point of the sample: sample taken at primary tumor resection. Unsorted whole RNA samples from tumor, nontumor lung or frozen PBMC were sequenced. The receptor was isolated from a male donor with early-stage non-small cell lung cancer. The gene calls are TRBV30 and TRBJ2-7; D is ambiguous. The sequencing here drew on PBMCs, taken at surgery. In DNA, the CDR3 is TGTGCCTGGAGCCGTATGTCTGGAGACGAGCAGTACTTC. This sequence encodes CAWSRMSGDEQYF.